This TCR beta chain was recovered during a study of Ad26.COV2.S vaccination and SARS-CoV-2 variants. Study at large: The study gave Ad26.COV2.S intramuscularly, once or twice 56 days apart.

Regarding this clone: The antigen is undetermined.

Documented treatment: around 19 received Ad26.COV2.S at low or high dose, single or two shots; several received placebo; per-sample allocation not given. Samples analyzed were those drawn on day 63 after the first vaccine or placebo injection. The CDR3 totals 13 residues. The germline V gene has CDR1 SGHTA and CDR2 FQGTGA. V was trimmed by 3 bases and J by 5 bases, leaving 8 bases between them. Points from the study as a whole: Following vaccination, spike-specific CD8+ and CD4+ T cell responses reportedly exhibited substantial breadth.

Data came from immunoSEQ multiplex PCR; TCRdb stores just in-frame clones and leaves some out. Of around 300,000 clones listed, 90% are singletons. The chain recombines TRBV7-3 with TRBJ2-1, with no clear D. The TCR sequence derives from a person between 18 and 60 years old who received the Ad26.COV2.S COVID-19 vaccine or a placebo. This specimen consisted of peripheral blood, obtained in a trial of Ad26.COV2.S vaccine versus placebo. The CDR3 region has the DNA TGTGCCAGCAGCTTCGACACGAACAATGAGCAGTTCTTC. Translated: CASSFDTNNEQFF.